The rows below give T cell receptor beta chains drawn from one sample of a study of cytomegalovirus exposure and HLA in healthy donors. Libraries were prepared by immunoSEQ multiplex PCR; TCRdb keeps only in-frame clonotypes and omits some of them. Among around 220,000 clones listed, around nine tenths were seen once. Sequencing was performed on PBMCs. The receptors were gathered from a young woman in good health and CMV-seronegative. CDR3s include the opening cysteine and the closing phenylalanine or tryptophan. Fields, in order: D gene, V gene, J gene, clone size, CDR3 protein, CDR3 DNA. The D gene is left open where the match is weak. Clone size is stated in some rows and not others, as once, few, many or a class when expanded.

>TRBD1|TRBV7-9|TRBJ2-3|.
CASSPTGGLTDTQYF
TGTGCCAGCAGCCCGACAGGGGGATTAACAGATACGCAGTATTTT
>TRBD2|TRBV7-8|TRBJ2-1|.
CASSLYAGVGDEQFF
TGTGCCAGCAGCTTATATGCGGGAGTCGGGGATGAGCAGTTCTTC
>TRBD1|TRBV25-1|TRBJ1-4|few
CASSGQGFYTNEKLFF
TGTGCCAGCAGTGGACAGGGTTTTTACACTAATGAAAAACTGTTTTTT
>TRBD1|TRBV5-1|TRBJ2-2|.
CASSWVAGGAGVAGELFF
TGCGCCAGCAGCTGGGTGGCAGGGGGCGCCGGGGTCGCCGGGGAGCTGTTTTTT
>.|TRBV29-1|TRBJ2-7|.
CSVVFRTYEQYF
TGCAGCGTTGTGTTCAGAACCTACGAGCAGTACTTC
>.|TRBV4-2|TRBJ2-7|.
CASSQTGGGSYEQYF
TGTGCCAGCAGCCAGACCGGGGGTGGGTCCTACGAGCAGTACTTC
>TRBD2|TRBV4-2|TRBJ2-7|.
CASSRAVAGGTYEQYF
TGTGCCAGCAGCCGGGCCGTAGCGGGAGGGACCTACGAGCAGTACTTC
>.|TRBV6-1|TRBJ2-3|.
CASSSGYTDTQYF
TGTGCCAGCAGTAGCGGTTACACAGATACGCAGTATTTT
>.|TRBV19|TRBJ2-3|.
CASRAGPDTQYF
TGTGCCAGTAGGGCGGGACCAGATACGCAGTATTTT
>.|TRBV7-9|TRBJ2-5|.
CASSSIQETQYF
TGTGCCAGCAGCTCCATACAGGAGACCCAGTACTTC
>.|TRBV28|TRBJ2-1|.
CASSFIEFSSYNEQFF
TGTGCCAGCAGTTTCATAGAGTTTAGCTCCTACAATGAGCAGTTCTTC
>TRBD2|TRBV28|TRBJ2-7|once
CATNLAGAYEQYF
TGTGCCACCAACCTAGCGGGAGCCTACGAGCAGTACTTC
>TRBD1|TRBV27|TRBJ2-7|.
CASSSGQISYEQYF
TGTGCCAGCAGTTCGGGACAGATCTCCTACGAGCAGTACTTC
>.|TRBV2|TRBJ2-1|.
CASRAAAGSPYNEQFF
TGTGCCAGCAGGGCCGCCGCGGGGAGCCCTTACAATGAGCAGTTCTTC
>.|TRBV5-1|TRBJ2-5|once
CASRRGSGETQYF
TGCGCCTCCAGGCGGGGATCGGGGGAGACCCAGTACTTC
>.|TRBV7-2|TRBJ2-7|.
CASSVSGSRDNYEQYF
TGTGCCAGCAGCGTTAGCGGGTCCCGGGACAACTACGAGCAGTACTTC
>.|TRBV9|TRBJ2-7|.
CASSSGAGSYEQYF
TGTGCCAGCAGCTCTGGCGCCGGGAGCTACGAGCAGTACTTC
>.|TRBV5-1|TRBJ1-1|.
CASSIQGVNTEAFF
TGCGCCAGCAGCATACAGGGAGTGAACACTGAAGCTTTCTTT
>TRBD2|TRBV11-2|TRBJ2-7|.
CASSFRLAGGFGYEQYF
TGTGCCAGCAGCTTCCGACTAGCGGGAGGTTTTGGGTACGAGCAGTACTTC
>TRBD1|TRBV6-1|TRBJ2-7|.
CASSGWDRAREQYF
TGTGCCAGCAGTGGATGGGACAGGGCCAGAGAGCAGTACTTC